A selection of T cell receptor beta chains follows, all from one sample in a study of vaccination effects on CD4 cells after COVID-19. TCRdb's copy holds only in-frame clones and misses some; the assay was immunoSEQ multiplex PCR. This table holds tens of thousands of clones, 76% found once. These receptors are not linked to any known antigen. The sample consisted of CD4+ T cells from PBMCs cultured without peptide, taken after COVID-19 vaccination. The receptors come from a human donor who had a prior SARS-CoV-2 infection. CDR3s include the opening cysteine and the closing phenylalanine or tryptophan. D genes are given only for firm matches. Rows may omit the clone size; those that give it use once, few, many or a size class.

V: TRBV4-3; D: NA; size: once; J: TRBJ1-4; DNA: TGCGCCAGCAGCCAAGATTGGAGGGGGGCGACTAATGAAAAACTGTTTTTT; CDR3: CASSQDWRGATNEKLFF
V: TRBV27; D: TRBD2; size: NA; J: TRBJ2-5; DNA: TGTGCCAGCAGGCGGACTAGCCCAGCGCAAGCCTTATACTTC; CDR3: CASRRTSPAQALYF
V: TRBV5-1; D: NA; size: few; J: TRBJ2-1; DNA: TGCGCCAGCAGCTTGGACGGGGGTAACAATGAGCAGTTCTTC; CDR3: CASSLDGGNNEQFF
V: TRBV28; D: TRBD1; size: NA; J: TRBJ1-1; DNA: TGTGCCAGCGGACCGGTCTTAGGACAGGGGTGGAACACTGAAGCTTTCTTT; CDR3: CASGPVLGQGWNTEAFF
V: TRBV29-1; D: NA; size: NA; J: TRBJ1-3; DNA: TGCAGCGTTGAAGATCCTGGGGGCGGGTACACCATATATTTT; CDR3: CSVEDPGGGYTIYF
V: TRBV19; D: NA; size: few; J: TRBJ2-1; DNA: TGTGCCAGTAGCCTATCCTGGGCAGGGCTAGGCAATGAGCAGTTCTTC; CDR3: CASSLSWAGLGNEQFF
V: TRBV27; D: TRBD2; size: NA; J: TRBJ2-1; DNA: TGTGCCAGCAGGAAAAGCGGGGGACTGTTCTTC; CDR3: CASRKSGGLFF
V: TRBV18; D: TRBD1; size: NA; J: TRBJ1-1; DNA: TGTGCCAGCTCACCTGGACAGGGGGAGGAAGCTTTCTTT; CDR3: CASSPGQGEEAFF
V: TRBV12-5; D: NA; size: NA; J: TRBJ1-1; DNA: TGTGCTAGTGGAGGACTGTACACTGAAGCTTTCTTT; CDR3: CASGGLYTEAFF
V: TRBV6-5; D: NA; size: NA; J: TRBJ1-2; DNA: TGTGCCAGCATCAGGGTTTCTAACTATGGCTACACCTTC; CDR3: CASIRVSNYGYTF
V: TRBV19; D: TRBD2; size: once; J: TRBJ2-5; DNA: TGTGCCAGTAGTATTCTGGCTAGCGGGGGGAAAGAGACCCAGTACTTC; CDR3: CASSILASGGKETQYF
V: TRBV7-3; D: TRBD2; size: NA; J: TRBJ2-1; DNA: TGTGCCAGCAGCTTAAGCCCACGACAGACTAGCGGGACACGTGAGCAGTTCTTC; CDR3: CASSLSPRQTSGTREQFF
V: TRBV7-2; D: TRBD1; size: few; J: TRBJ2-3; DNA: TGTGCCAGCAGCGAACGACAGGGGTCCACAGATACGCAGTATTTT; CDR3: CASSERQGSTDTQYF
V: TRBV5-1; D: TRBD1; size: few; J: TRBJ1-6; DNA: TGCGCCAGCAGCTCGGGACAGCCGAATTCACCCCTCCACTTT; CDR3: CASSSGQPNSPLHF
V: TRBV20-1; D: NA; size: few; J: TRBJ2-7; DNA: TGCAGTGCTGCTTCTACCTACGAGCAGTACTTC; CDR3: CSAASTYEQYF
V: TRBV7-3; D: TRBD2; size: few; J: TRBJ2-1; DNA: TGTGCCAGCAGCTTCCGGCGGGAGGGCCATGAGCAGTTCTTC; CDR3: CASSFRREGHEQFF
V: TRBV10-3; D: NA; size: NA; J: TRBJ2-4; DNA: TGTGCCATCAGTGAGTCCAGGGATGAAGGCATTCAGTACTTC; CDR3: CAISESRDEGIQYF
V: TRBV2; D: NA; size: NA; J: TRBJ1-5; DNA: TGTGCCAGCAGTGGAGGACAGACTAGCAATCAGCCCCAGCATTTT; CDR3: CASSGGQTSNQPQHF
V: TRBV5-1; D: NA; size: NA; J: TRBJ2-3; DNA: TGCGCCAGCAGCTCGGCCCCATATACGGGCGCTAGCACAGATACGCAGTATTTT; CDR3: CASSSAPYTGASTDTQYF
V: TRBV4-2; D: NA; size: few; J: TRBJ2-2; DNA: TGTGCCAGCAGCCCAAAGGTGGGCATCGGGGAGCTGTTTTTT; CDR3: CASSPKVGIGELFF
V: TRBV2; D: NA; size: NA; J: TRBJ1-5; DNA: TGTGCCAGCAGTGAAGATGTTCGGCAGCCCCAGCATTTT; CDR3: CASSEDVRQPQHF
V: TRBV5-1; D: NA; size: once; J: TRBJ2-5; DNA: TGCGCCAGCAGCTTGCAGGGCTTTGGAGAGACCCAGTACTTC; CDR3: CASSLQGFGETQYF
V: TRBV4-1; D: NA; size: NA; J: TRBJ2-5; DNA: TGCGCCAGCGGACTGGAGATCACTCGGGGGCAAGAGACCCAGTACTTC; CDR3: CASGLEITRGQETQYF
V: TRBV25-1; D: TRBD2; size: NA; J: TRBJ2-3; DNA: TGTGCCAGCAGTGTACTAGCGTCAGATACGCAGTATTTT; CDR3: CASSVLASDTQYF
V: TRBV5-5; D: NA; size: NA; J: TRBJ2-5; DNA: TGTGCCAGCAGCTTGAGGTTCGGATTAGAGACCCAGTACTTC; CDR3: CASSLRFGLETQYF
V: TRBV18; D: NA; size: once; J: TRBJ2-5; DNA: TGTGCCAGCTCACCAGTCGCGGACAGATACGAAGAGACCCAGTACTTC; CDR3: CASSPVADRYEETQYF
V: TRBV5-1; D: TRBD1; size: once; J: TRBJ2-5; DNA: TGCGCCAGCAGCTTGGCCGGGACAGGAACTGAAGAGACCCAGTACTTC; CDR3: CASSLAGTGTEETQYF
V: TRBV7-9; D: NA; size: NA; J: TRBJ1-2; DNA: TGTGCCAGCAGCTTAGAGGGCCATGGCTACACCTTC; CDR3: CASSLEGHGYTF
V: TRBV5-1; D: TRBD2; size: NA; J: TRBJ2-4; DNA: TGCGCCAGCACCCTGGGGGGGGAGTCGAACATTCAGTACTTC; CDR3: CASTLGGESNIQYF
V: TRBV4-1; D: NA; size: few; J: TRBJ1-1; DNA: TGCGCCAGCAGCCAACGGACCCCCCCCATTCTCACTGAAGCTTTCTTT; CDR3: CASSQRTPPILTEAFF
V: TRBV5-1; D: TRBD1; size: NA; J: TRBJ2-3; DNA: TGCGCCAGCAGCTTGGGGATGACAGGGGAGATGGATACGCAGTATTTT; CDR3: CASSLGMTGEMDTQYF